The rows below give T cell receptor beta chains drawn from one sample of a study of shared clonotypes between healthy human individuals. Sequenced by immunoSEQ multiplex PCR; TCRdb stores in-frame clones only, minus some. The sample holds over a million clones, about 74% seen once. Sequencing was carried out using memory CD4+ T cells sorted from blood. These TCRs come from a young man in good health. Both conserved end residues are part of each CDR3. The order of the fields is clone size, D gene, V gene, J gene, CDR3 protein, CDR3 DNA. D genes are given only for firm matches. The size entry is marked missing in some rows and otherwise reads once, few, many or a size class.

clone size: once; D gene: -; V gene: TRBV15; J gene: TRBJ1-1; CDR3 protein: CATSRFAGSGTEAFF; CDR3 DNA: TGTGCCACCAGCAGATTCGCAGGTAGCGGCACTGAAGCTTTCTTT
clone size: -; D gene: TRBD2; V gene: TRBV7-2; J gene: TRBJ2-5; CDR3 protein: CASSSRSGKETQYF; CDR3 DNA: TGTGCCAGCAGCTCGCGAAGCGGGAAAGAGACCCAGTACTTC
clone size: -; D gene: -; V gene: TRBV19; J gene: TRBJ2-1; CDR3 protein: CASSTALILFF; CDR3 DNA: TGTGCCAGTAGTACAGCCCTCATTCTGTTCTTC
clone size: -; D gene: -; V gene: TRBV27; J gene: TRBJ2-6; CDR3 protein: CASRPLTGSEANVLTF; CDR3 DNA: TGTGCCAGCAGGCCCCTTACCGGGTCAGAGGCCAACGTCCTGACTTTC
clone size: -; D gene: -; V gene: TRBV6-1; J gene: TRBJ1-3; CDR3 protein: CASSEATGPGNTIYF; CDR3 DNA: TGTGCCAGCAGTGAAGCTACAGGGCCAGGAAACACCATATATTTT
clone size: -; D gene: TRBD1; V gene: TRBV5-4; J gene: TRBJ2-2; CDR3 protein: CASSLGQGHGELFF; CDR3 DNA: TGTGCCAGCAGCCTCGGACAGGGCCACGGGGAGCTGTTTTTT
clone size: -; D gene: TRBD1; V gene: TRBV7-8; J gene: TRBJ2-1; CDR3 protein: CASSLVWTGQGLRNEQFF; CDR3 DNA: TGTGCCAGCAGCTTAGTATGGACAGGACAGGGACTTAGGAATGAGCAGTTCTTC
clone size: -; D gene: -; V gene: TRBV5-6; J gene: TRBJ1-2; CDR3 protein: CASSLERAGSYGYTF; CDR3 DNA: TGTGCCAGCAGCTTGGAGCGGGCAGGGTCCTATGGCTACACCTTC
clone size: -; D gene: -; V gene: TRBV5-5; J gene: TRBJ1-3; CDR3 protein: CASSLDVGSHTGNTIYF; CDR3 DNA: TGTGCCAGCAGCTTGGATGTCGGCAGCCACACTGGAAACACCATATATTTT
clone size: -; D gene: -; V gene: TRBV5-4; J gene: TRBJ2-3; CDR3 protein: CASSHDRHMNQYTQYF; CDR3 DNA: TGTGCCAGCAGCCACGACAGGCATATGAATCAGTATACGCAGTATTTT
clone size: -; D gene: -; V gene: TRBV4-3; J gene: TRBJ1-2; CDR3 protein: CASSQEEAGVGYGYTF; CDR3 DNA: TGCGCCAGCAGCCAAGAAGAGGCAGGGGTCGGCTATGGCTACACCTTC
clone size: -; D gene: TRBD1; V gene: TRBV2; J gene: TRBJ2-7; CDR3 protein: CASRPDRAYYEQYF; CDR3 DNA: TGTGCCAGCAGACCCGACAGGGCATACTACGAGCAGTACTTC
clone size: -; D gene: -; V gene: TRBV18; J gene: TRBJ1-4; CDR3 protein: CASSRGSGAGEKLFF; CDR3 DNA: TGTGCCAGCTCACGAGGATCGGGGGCGGGAGAAAAACTGTTTTTT
clone size: -; D gene: TRBD1; V gene: TRBV27; J gene: TRBJ2-2; CDR3 protein: CASSWDRGNTGELFF; CDR3 DNA: TGTGCCAGCAGCTGGGACAGGGGAAACACCGGGGAGCTGTTTTTT
clone size: -; D gene: TRBD1; V gene: TRBV5-1; J gene: TRBJ2-3; CDR3 protein: CASSAGQEASDTQYF; CDR3 DNA: TGCGCCAGCAGCGCGGGACAGGAGGCATCGGATACGCAGTATTTT
clone size: -; D gene: -; V gene: TRBV6-5; J gene: TRBJ1-2; CDR3 protein: CASSSGPATTYGYTF; CDR3 DNA: TGTGCCAGCAGTTCTGGACCGGCGACCACTTATGGCTACACCTTC
clone size: -; D gene: -; V gene: TRBV19; J gene: TRBJ2-3; CDR3 protein: CASSEYDTQYF; CDR3 DNA: TGTGCCAGTAGTGAATATGATACGCAGTATTTT
clone size: -; D gene: -; V gene: TRBV29-1; J gene: TRBJ1-3; CDR3 protein: CSVSQQVGPGNTIYF; CDR3 DNA: TGCAGCGTAAGCCAACAGGTTGGGCCTGGAAACACCATATATTTT
clone size: -; D gene: TRBD1; V gene: TRBV10-3; J gene: TRBJ2-7; CDR3 protein: CAISYDRGTGEQYF; CDR3 DNA: TGTGCCATCAGCTACGACAGGGGTACGGGAGAGCAGTACTTC
clone size: few; D gene: -; V gene: TRBV7-8; J gene: TRBJ1-2; CDR3 protein: CASSLVGQGPRIYTF; CDR3 DNA: TGTGCCAGCAGCTTAGTTGGGCAGGGCCCCCGCATCTACACCTTC
clone size: -; D gene: -; V gene: TRBV4-1; J gene: TRBJ2-7; CDR3 protein: CASSQDLTFGSYEQYF; CDR3 DNA: -
clone size: -; D gene: TRBD2; V gene: TRBV4-1; J gene: TRBJ2-1; CDR3 protein: CASSLSGTSWYNEQFF; CDR3 DNA: TGCGCCAGCAGCCTTTCCGGGACTAGCTGGTACAATGAGCAGTTCTTC
clone size: -; D gene: TRBD2; V gene: TRBV5-1; J gene: TRBJ2-7; CDR3 protein: CASSLGTSGIYEQYF; CDR3 DNA: TGCGCCAGCAGCTTGGGGACTAGCGGGATATACGAGCAGTACTTC
clone size: -; D gene: TRBD2; V gene: TRBV11-2; J gene: TRBJ2-3; CDR3 protein: CASTREGLTDTQYF; CDR3 DNA: TGTGCCAGCACTCGGGAGGGCTTAACAGATACGCAGTATTTT
clone size: -; D gene: -; V gene: TRBV4-1; J gene: TRBJ1-5; CDR3 protein: CASSRQGVANQPQHF; CDR3 DNA: TGCGCCAGCAGCAGGCAGGGTGTAGCAAATCAGCCCCAGCATTTT
clone size: -; D gene: -; V gene: TRBV28; J gene: TRBJ1-2; CDR3 protein: CASSRQFGYTF; CDR3 DNA: TGTGCCAGCAGTCGACAGTTTGGCTACACCTTC
clone size: few; D gene: -; V gene: TRBV2; J gene: TRBJ2-7; CDR3 protein: CASSPSYEQYF; CDR3 DNA: TGTGCCAGCAGCCCCTCCTACGAGCAGTACTTC
clone size: few; D gene: -; V gene: TRBV30; J gene: TRBJ1-1; CDR3 protein: CAWRADKNTEAFF; CDR3 DNA: TGTGCCTGGAGAGCCGATAAGAACACTGAAGCTTTCTTT
clone size: -; D gene: TRBD1; V gene: TRBV18; J gene: TRBJ1-3; CDR3 protein: CASSPPGQTVSGNTIYF; CDR3 DNA: TGTGCCAGCTCACCTCCGGGACAGACCGTCTCTGGAAACACCATATATTTT
clone size: -; D gene: -; V gene: TRBV2; J gene: TRBJ2-1; CDR3 protein: CASSEWSSSEQFF; CDR3 DNA: TGTGCCAGCAGTGAATGGTCCTCCAGTGAGCAGTTCTTC
clone size: -; D gene: TRBD2; V gene: TRBV5-6; J gene: TRBJ2-1; CDR3 protein: CASSTGLAGGHYNEQFF; CDR3 DNA: TGTGCCAGCAGCACCGGACTAGCGGGGGGCCATTACAATGAGCAGTTCTTC
clone size: -; D gene: -; V gene: TRBV18; J gene: TRBJ1-5; CDR3 protein: CASSPTADQPQHF; CDR3 DNA: TGTGCCAGCTCACCTACAGCCGATCAGCCCCAGCATTTT
clone size: -; D gene: -; V gene: TRBV6-1; J gene: TRBJ2-2; CDR3 protein: CASSWDATGELFF; CDR3 DNA: TGTGCCAGCAGTTGGGACGCCACCGGGGAGCTGTTTTTT
clone size: -; D gene: -; V gene: TRBV7-8; J gene: TRBJ1-5; CDR3 protein: CASSPREGNQPQHF; CDR3 DNA: TGTGCCAGCAGCCCACGCGAGGGCAATCAGCCCCAGCATTTT
clone size: once; D gene: -; V gene: TRBV30; J gene: TRBJ2-7; CDR3 protein: CAWSPPGYEQYF; CDR3 DNA: TGTGCCTGGAGTCCACCTGGTTACGAGCAGTACTTC
clone size: few; D gene: -; V gene: TRBV13; J gene: TRBJ1-6; CDR3 protein: CASSLFGRATALHF; CDR3 DNA: TGTGCCAGCAGCTTATTTGGGAGGGCAACGGCCCTCCACTTT
clone size: -; D gene: TRBD2; V gene: TRBV11-2; J gene: TRBJ2-2; CDR3 protein: CASSPGLAIGELFF; CDR3 DNA: TGTGCCAGCAGCCCGGGACTAGCCATCGGGGAGCTGTTTTTT
clone size: -; D gene: -; V gene: TRBV30; J gene: TRBJ1-2; CDR3 protein: CALGRGFYGYTF; CDR3 DNA: TGTGCTCTGGGCCGCGGCTTTTATGGCTACACCTTC
clone size: -; D gene: -; V gene: TRBV7-2; J gene: TRBJ2-3; CDR3 protein: CASSLQGFGTDTQYF; CDR3 DNA: TGTGCCAGCAGCTTACAGGGGTTCGGGACAGATACGCAGTATTTT
clone size: -; D gene: TRBD1; V gene: TRBV5-1; J gene: TRBJ1-6; CDR3 protein: CASSLQGGNNSPLHF; CDR3 DNA: TGCGCCAGCAGCTTACAGGGGGGGAATAATTCACCCCTCCACTTT
clone size: -; D gene: -; V gene: TRBV2; J gene: TRBJ2-4; CDR3 protein: CASSEARGQSKNIQYF; CDR3 DNA: TGTGCCAGCAGTGAAGCTCGAGGACAGTCCAAAAACATTCAGTACTTC
clone size: -; D gene: -; V gene: TRBV13; J gene: TRBJ1-6; CDR3 protein: CASSEGGNNSPLHF; CDR3 DNA: TGTGCCAGCAGCGAAGGGGGAAATAATTCACCCCTCCACTTT
clone size: -; D gene: TRBD1; V gene: TRBV4-1; J gene: TRBJ2-3; CDR3 protein: CASSPPGQGIRDTQYF; CDR3 DNA: TGCGCCAGCAGCCCTCCGGGACAGGGGATCCGAGATACGCAGTATTTT
clone size: -; D gene: TRBD1; V gene: TRBV6-1; J gene: TRBJ1-2; CDR3 protein: CASAPGTGGVYGYTF; CDR3 DNA: TGTGCCAGCGCCCCCGGGACAGGGGGCGTCTATGGCTACACCTTC
clone size: few; D gene: TRBD2; V gene: TRBV4-2; J gene: TRBJ2-1; CDR3 protein: CASSQIGTSGGGGEQFF; CDR3 DNA: TGTGCCAGCAGCCAAATTGGGACTAGCGGGGGGGGAGGTGAGCAGTTCTTC
clone size: -; D gene: TRBD1; V gene: TRBV5-1; J gene: TRBJ1-1; CDR3 protein: CASSSSGGGTEAFF; CDR3 DNA: TGCGCCAGCAGCTCATCAGGGGGTGGGACTGAAGCTTTCTTT
clone size: -; D gene: -; V gene: TRBV9; J gene: TRBJ2-3; CDR3 protein: CASSVARGTDTQYF; CDR3 DNA: TGTGCCAGCAGCGTAGCTCGGGGCACAGATACGCAGTATTTT
clone size: few; D gene: -; V gene: TRBV2; J gene: TRBJ2-2; CDR3 protein: CASSGTVGELFF; CDR3 DNA: TGTGCCAGCAGTGGCACGGTCGGGGAGCTGTTTTTT
clone size: -; D gene: -; V gene: TRBV5-6; J gene: TRBJ1-2; CDR3 protein: CASSFGYGYTF; CDR3 DNA: TGTGCCAGCAGCTTTGGCTATGGCTACACCTTC
clone size: -; D gene: TRBD2; V gene: TRBV6-5; J gene: TRBJ2-2; CDR3 protein: CASSYGTSGGALFF; CDR3 DNA: TGTGCCAGCAGTTACGGGACTAGCGGGGGGGCGCTGTTTTTT